This TCR beta chain was obtained from a study of shared clonotypes between healthy human individuals. Replicate PCRs from sorted subsets contained around 190 ng DNA, which is around 30,000 T cell genomes. Data came from immunoSEQ multiplex PCR; TCRdb stores just in-frame clones and leaves some out. The top ten clones hold nearly 1.5% of a sample with over a million clones, approximately 70% of them seen once. The CDR3 contains 16 residues. Germline lookup yields CDR1 SGHNT and CDR2 YENEEA. Trimming pared 1 base from V and 10 bases from J, leaving 17 bases between. The sample consisted of memory CD4+ T cells sorted from blood. The subset: CD45RA-negative fraction. This sequence originates from a man aged 18 to 35 in good health. The V call is TRBV11-3, the J call TRBJ1-6; D ambiguous. The CDR3 sequence is CASSLALQQDGSPLHF. In nucleotides, the CDR3 is TGTGCCAGCAGCTTAGCTTTGCAGCAGGATGGATCACCCCTCCACTTT.